Below, 16 T cell receptor beta chains from the same sample are listed, as sequenced in a study of T-cell reconstitution after alpha-beta-depleted transplantation in children. Unique molecular identifiers were used in preparing the TCRbeta library. TCRdb re-called the PCR reads through MiXCR, storing one row per CDR3 protein. This table has a few hundred thousand distinct CDR3 sequences, over 9% appearing once. Source: PBMCs from the stem cell graft donor, taken from the stem cell graft. The source is a human donor who donated a stem cell graft to a child with acute lymphoblastic leukemia.

This clonotype came up a few times. This rearrangement joins TRBV4-2 to TRBJ2-5; D is unresolved. Trimming took 0 bases from V and 4 from J, leaving 12 bases between them. The CDR3 contains 15 residues. Germline assignment: CDR1 LGHNA and CDR2 YNFKEQ. CDR3 in DNA: TGTGCCAGCAGCCAAGACCCCTCCGTGGGAGAGACCCAGTACTTC. It is translated as CASSQDPSVGETQYF.

The rearrangement uses TRBV10-3 and TRBJ2-3; 9 nucleotides match TRBD2. This CDR3 has 15 residues. V trimming: 6 bases; J trimming: 6 bases; junction bases outside the gene matches: 10. Germline CDR1 is ENHRY and CDR2 is SYGVKD. The CDR3 loop reads CAIRGPGLASDTQYF. CDR3 coding DNA: TGTGCCATCAGGGGACCGGGACTAGCTAGCGATACGCAGTATTTT.

This chain joins TRBV9 and TRBJ2-3, with D tentatively TRBD1 or TRBD2 (6 bases each). The CDR3 is made up of 16 amino acids. V lost 4 bases and J lost 0, with 15 bases in between. Germline lookup yields CDR1 SGDLS and CDR2 YYNGEE. The DNA of the CDR3 is TGTGCCAGCAGCCTAAGGCGGGACATTAGCACAGATACGCAGTATTTT. Amino acid sequence: CASSLRRDISTDTQYF.

This clonotype was counted between two and nine times. This chain uses TRBV20-1 with TRBJ2-1; 14 nucleotides agree with TRBD2. The junction had 8 bases not matched to a gene; V was cut back by 1 base and J by 9 bases. This CDR3 is built from 16 residues. Germline V gives CDR1 DFQATT, CDR2 SNEGSKA (reference sequence). The CDR3 nucleotides read TGCAGTGCTAGAGTCTCGGGACTAGCGGGAGTTGGTGAGCAGTTCTTC. It codes for CSARVSGLAGVGEQFF.

The chain is built from TRBV9 and TRBJ1-6; D not certain. The V and J ends lost 3 bases and 7 bases respectively, with 20 bases between them. The germline V gene has CDR1 SGDLS and CDR2 YYNGEE. This CDR3 contains 17 residues. The CDR3 nucleotides read TGTGCCAGCAGCGCATCCCACAGCTCCCTAATGAATTCACCCCTCCACTTT. Residues: CASSASHSSLMNSPLHF. Full variable domain (missing parts from reference TRBV9 and TRBJ1-6): DSGVTQTPKHLITATGQRVTLRCSPRSGDLSVYWYQQSLDQGLQFLIQYYNGEERAKGNILERFSAQQFPDLHSELNLSSLELGDSALYFCASSASHSSLMNSPLHFGNGTRLTVT.

For this clonotype: A junction boundary mismatches the germline segment, possibly from a read error. The CDR3 here is CASSLGLGGGETQYF. DNA for the CDR3: TGTGCTAGCAGCTTAGGTCTGGGCGGCGGAGAGACCCAGTACTTC. The rearrangement links TRBV7-7 to TRBJ2-5; no reliable D call. The CDR3 spans 15 residues. CDR1 is SSHAT and CDR2 is FNYEAQ in the germline V gene (reference sequence).

This clonotype was counted at least ten times. This chain uses TRBV11-2 with TRBJ2-7, with TRBD1 matching over 7 bases. This CDR3 has 12 residues. With 3 bases clipped from V and 6 bases from J, the junction kept 2 bases outside the gene matches. Per the germline V gene, CDR1 is SGHAT and CDR2 is FQNNGV. CDR3 nucleotide sequence: TGTGCCAGCAGCTTCCCAGGGGGCGAGCAGTACTTC. Translated, it gives CASSFPGGEQYF.

This clonotype was detected a few times. The chain recombines TRBV7-9 with TRBJ1-6; D is unclear. Germline V gene lookup returns CDR1 SEHNR and CDR2 FQNEAQ (reference sequence). The CDR3 has 14 amino acids. The V gene lost 3 bases and the J gene lost 10 bases, with 13 bases spanning the gap. CDR3 sequence (DNA): TGTGCCAGCAGCTTCGAGGATTTTAACTCACCCCTCCACTTT. Amino acids: CASSFEDFNSPLHF.

This clonotype has a count of ten or more. This rearrangement joins TRBV7-2 to TRBJ1-2; TRBD1 is a possible D gene (6 bases). V dropped 5 bases and J dropped 4 bases, with 14 bases sitting between them. Germline lookup yields CDR1 SGHTA and CDR2 FQGNSA. The CDR3 runs 14 residues. CDR3 amino acids: CASSPGTGIYGYTF. The CDR3 DNA reads TGTGCCAGCAGCCCCGGAACAGGGATCTATGGCTACACCTTC.

This clonotype has at least ten counts. The chain links TRBV5-4 to TRBJ2-1, with 8 bases identical to TRBD2. The germline V gene encodes CDR1 SGHNT and CDR2 YYREEE (reference sequence). The CDR3 contains 15 residues. V trimming: 0 bases; J trimming: 8 bases; junction bases outside the gene matches: 7. As DNA, the CDR3 is TGTGCCAGCAGCTTGGAGATCGGGAGGGGCTATGAGCAGTTCTTC. This encodes CASSLEIGRGYEQFF.

This clonotype was detected a few times. The DNA for the CDR3 is TGTGCCAGCAGTTTAGGGGGTCAGCGGGAGGGAAATGAGCAGTTCTTC. This sequence encodes CASSLGGQREGNEQFF. The chain combines TRBV12-3 or TRBV12-4 with TRBJ2-1; TRBD2 aligns across 10 bases. J lost 7 bases, V lost 1 base, and 7 bases had no gene match. The CDR3 has 16 residues.

This clonotype has a count of ten or more. V gene TRBV4-1 combines with J gene TRBJ2-7; 11 nucleotides match TRBD2. The CDR3 has 15 residues. J gave up 2 bases and V 4 bases, and 4 bases lay outside the gene matches. From germline, CDR1 is MGHRA and CDR2 YSYEKL. The CDR3 sequence is CASSLGLADPYEQYF. CDR3 DNA: TGCGCCAGCAGCCTGGGACTAGCGGACCCCTACGAGCAGTACTTC.

The gene calls are TRBV11-3 and TRBJ2-1; 10 bases map to TRBD2. Per the germline V gene, CDR1 is SGHNT and CDR2 is YENEEA. CDR3 length: 16 amino acids. Trimming cost V 5 bases and J 5 bases; bases outside gene matches: 9. CDR3 in amino acids: CASSLDSGRIHNEQFF. The CDR3 coding sequence is TGTGCCAGCAGCCTGGATAGCGGGAGGATCCACAATGAGCAGTTCTTC.

J is TRBJ1-2 and V is TRBV11-2, with TRBD1 matching 7 bases. The J segment lost 2 bases and the V segment lost 5 bases, leaving 14 bases of the junction unmatched. The length of the CDR3 is 17 residues. The germline CDR1 and CDR2 sequences are SGHAT and FQNNGV. This chain's CDR3 is CASSPIRGQAGNYGYTF. The CDR3 DNA follows: TGTGCCAGCAGCCCCATAAGGGGGCAGGCGGGAAACTATGGCTACACCTTC.

There are many counts of this clonotype. V gene TRBV6-5 combines with J gene TRBJ2-7; D perhaps matches TRBD1 (5 bases). CDR1 is MNHEY and CDR2 is SVGAGI in the germline V gene. V was shortened by 2 bases and J by 6 bases, with 17 bases between the two germline ends. This CDR3 has 15 amino acids. The CDR3 region is CASSYQGRTIPEQYF. CDR3 bases: TGTGCCAGCAGTTACCAGGGCAGGACGATCCCCGAGCAGTACTTC.

The V gene is TRBV12-5, the J gene TRBJ2-7; a weak D match, TRBD2 (6 bases). This CDR3 spans 14 amino acids. V was trimmed by 2 bases and J by 2 bases, leaving 10 bases between them. Germline V lookup: CDR1 LGHNT, CDR2 FRNRAP. The DNA of the CDR3 is TGTGCTAGTGGTTTGTCGACTAGAGCCTACGAGCAGTACTTC. Translating gives CASGLSTRAYEQYF.